This T cell receptor beta chain was recorded in a study of identical twins. Study results and limitations: Out-of-frame alpha sequences shared between twins exhibited an excess of low generation probability.

Germline CDR1 and CDR2: MNHNS and SASEGT. Trimming removed 9 bases from V and 6 bases from J; junction bases left unmatched: 11. The CDR3 totals 14 residues. Through template switching, a universal primer site was introduced, and the cDNA contained unique molecular identifiers. TCRdb passed the 5' RACE reads through MiXCR, listing each CDR3 protein once. The sample carries fewer than 250,000 distinct CDR3 sequences, 6% to 9% recorded once. This clonotype was counted only a few times. The antigen remains undetermined. The same sample was also studied in work on yellow fever vaccine responses in identical twins. That study adds: On the reported evidence, twins' vaccine T cell responses seemed partly convergent and partly personalized.

The material sequenced was memory (CD45RO+) T cells sorted from blood. The gene calls are TRBV6-1 and TRBJ1-5; 7 bases align to TRBD1. This clonotype was obtained from a woman younger than 30 in good health. CDR3 sequence reads: CASLRGQASQPQHF. The DNA of the CDR3 is TGTGCCAGTCTCCGAGGACAGGCGAGTCAGCCCCAGCATTTT.